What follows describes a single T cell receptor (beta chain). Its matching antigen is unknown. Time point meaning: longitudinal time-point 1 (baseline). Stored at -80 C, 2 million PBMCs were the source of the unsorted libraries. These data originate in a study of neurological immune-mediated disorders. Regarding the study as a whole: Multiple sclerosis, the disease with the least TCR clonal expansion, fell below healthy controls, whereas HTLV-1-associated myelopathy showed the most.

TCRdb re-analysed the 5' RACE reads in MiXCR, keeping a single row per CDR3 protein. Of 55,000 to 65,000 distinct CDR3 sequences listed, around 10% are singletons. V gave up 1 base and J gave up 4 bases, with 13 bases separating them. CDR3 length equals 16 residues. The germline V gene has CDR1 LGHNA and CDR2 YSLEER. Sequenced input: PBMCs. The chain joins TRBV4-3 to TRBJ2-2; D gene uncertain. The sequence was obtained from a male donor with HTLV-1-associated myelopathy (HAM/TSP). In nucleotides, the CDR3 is TGCGCCAGCAGCCAAGGTTGGCGTTTCTTCACCGGGGAGCTGTTTTTT. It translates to CASSQGWRFFTGELFF.